This T cell receptor (beta chain) derives from a study of a mutant IDH1 vaccine in newly diagnosed glioma. Time point described: week 35, safety follow-up. Every single dose of the vaccine, 300 ug of mutant IDH1 20-mer peptide, came with topical imiquimod. With respect to this clone: The antigen is unknown.

From germline, CDR1 is LGHNA and CDR2 YSLEER. V was clipped by 1 base and J by 4 bases; unmatched bases: 2. This CDR3 has 15 amino acids. Measured with immunoSEQ multiplex PCR; TCRdb has only the in-frame clones, and not every one. The sample lists roughly 49,000 clones; roughly 92% were seen once. The source material was PBMCs, sampled from a glioma patient whose treatment included an IDH1 peptide vaccine. This clonotype was obtained from a middle-aged man with glioma. The V gene is TRBV4-3, the J gene TRBJ1-4; 8 bases fit TRBD1. DNA of the CDR3: TGCGCCAGCAGCCAAGGAGACAGGGGTAATGAAAAACTGTTTTTT. Translation gives CASSQGDRGNEKLFF.